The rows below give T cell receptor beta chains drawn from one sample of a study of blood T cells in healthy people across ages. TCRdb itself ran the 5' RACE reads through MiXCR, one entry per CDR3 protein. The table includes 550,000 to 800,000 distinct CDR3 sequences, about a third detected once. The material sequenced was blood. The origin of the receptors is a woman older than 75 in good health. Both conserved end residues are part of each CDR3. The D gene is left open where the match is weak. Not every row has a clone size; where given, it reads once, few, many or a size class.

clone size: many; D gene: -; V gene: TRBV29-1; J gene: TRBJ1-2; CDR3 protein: CSVGVSPKYGYTF; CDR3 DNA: TGCAGCGTTGGAGTTTCTCCGAAATATGGCTACACCTTC
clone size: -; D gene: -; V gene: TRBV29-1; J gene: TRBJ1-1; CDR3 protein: CSVVGAGNTEAFF; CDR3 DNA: TGCAGCGTTGTGGGGGCGGGGAACACTGAAGCTTTCTTT
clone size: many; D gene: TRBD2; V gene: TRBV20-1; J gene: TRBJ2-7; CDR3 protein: CSAVTSGALYEQYF; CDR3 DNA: TGCAGTGCTGTAACTAGCGGGGCTTTGTACGAGCAGTACTTC
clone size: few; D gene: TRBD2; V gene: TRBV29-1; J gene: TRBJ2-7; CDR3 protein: CSVPPTGRAGRNEQYF; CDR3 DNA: TGCAGCGTGCCTCCAACCGGGAGGGCCGGTCGGAACGAGCAGTACTTC
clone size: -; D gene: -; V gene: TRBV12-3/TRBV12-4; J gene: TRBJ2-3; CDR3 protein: CASSLGRADTEYF; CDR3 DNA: TGTGCCAGCAGTTTAGGGAGGGCAGATACGGAGTATTTT
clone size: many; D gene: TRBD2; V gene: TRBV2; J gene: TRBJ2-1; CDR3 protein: CASSVLAGGRRRQFF; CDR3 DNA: TGTGCCAGCAGTGTCCTAGCGGGGGGCCGTCGGCGGCAGTTCTTC
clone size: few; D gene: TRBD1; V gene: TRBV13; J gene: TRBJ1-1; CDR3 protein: CASSGEMDRDNPAFF; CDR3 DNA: TGTGCCAGCAGCGGAGAAATGGACAGGGATAATCCAGCTTTCTTT
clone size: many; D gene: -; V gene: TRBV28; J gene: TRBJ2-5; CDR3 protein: CASSLPTGVQETQYF; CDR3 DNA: TGTGCCAGCAGTTTACCCACGGGGGTCCAAGAGACCCAGTACTTC
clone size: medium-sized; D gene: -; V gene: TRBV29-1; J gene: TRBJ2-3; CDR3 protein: CSVDAGSTDTQYF; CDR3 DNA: TGCAGCGTTGATGCGGGGTCCACAGATACGCAGTATTTT
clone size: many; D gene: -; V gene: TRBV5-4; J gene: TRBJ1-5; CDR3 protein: CASSLRGSNQPQHF; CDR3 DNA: TGTGCCAGCAGCTTACGGGGTAGCAATCAGCCCCAGCATTTT
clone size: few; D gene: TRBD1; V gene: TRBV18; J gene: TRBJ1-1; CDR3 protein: CASSPPVRGPNTEAFF; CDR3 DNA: TGTGCCAGCTCACCACCGGTGAGGGGGCCTAACACTGAAGCTTTCTTT
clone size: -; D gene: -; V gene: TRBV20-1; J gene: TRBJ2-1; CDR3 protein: CSARESASANNEQCF; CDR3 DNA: TGCAGTGCTAGAGAGTCGGCTAGCGCGAACAATGAGCAGTGCTTC
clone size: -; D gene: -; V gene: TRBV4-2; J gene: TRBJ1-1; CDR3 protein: CASSPFGGPTEAFF; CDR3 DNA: TGTGCCAGCAGCCCATTTGGGGGGCCCACTGAAGCTTTCTTT
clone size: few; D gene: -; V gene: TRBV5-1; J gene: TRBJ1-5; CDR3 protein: CASSLGDDNQPQHF; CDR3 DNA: TGCGCCAGCAGCTTGGGGGACGACAATCAGCCCCAGCATTTT
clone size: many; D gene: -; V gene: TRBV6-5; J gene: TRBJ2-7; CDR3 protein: CASSSQLTSREQYF; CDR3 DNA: TGTGCCAGCAGTTCCCAACTGACTAGTCGCGAGCAGTACTTC
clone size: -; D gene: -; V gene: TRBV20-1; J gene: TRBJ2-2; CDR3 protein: CSGRPNTGELFF; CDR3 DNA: TGCAGTGGTCGACCAAACACCGGGGAGCTGTTTTTT
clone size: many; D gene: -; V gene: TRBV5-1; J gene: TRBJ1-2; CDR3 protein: CASSLGAGSYGYTF; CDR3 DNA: TGCGCCAGCAGCTTGGGGGCAGGGTCCTATGGCTACACCTTC
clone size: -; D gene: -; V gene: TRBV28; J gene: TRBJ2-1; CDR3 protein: CASSLHGGGTKNIQFF; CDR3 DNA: TGTGCCAGCAGTTTACACGGGGGAGGTACCAAAAACATTCAGTTCTTC
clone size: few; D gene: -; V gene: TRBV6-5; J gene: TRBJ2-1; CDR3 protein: CASSYARVPYNEQFF; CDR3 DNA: TGTGCCAGCAGTTACGCCAGGGTTCCGTACAATGAGCAGTTCTTC
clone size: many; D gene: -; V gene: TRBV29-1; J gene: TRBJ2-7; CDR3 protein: CSATQGGYEQYF; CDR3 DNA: TGCAGCGCCACCCAGGGGGGCTACGAGCAGTACTTC
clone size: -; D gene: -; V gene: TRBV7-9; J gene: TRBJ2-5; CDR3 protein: CASSPVSAGETQYF; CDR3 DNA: TGTGCCAGCAGCCCGGTTAGCGCTGGAGAGACCCAGTACTTC
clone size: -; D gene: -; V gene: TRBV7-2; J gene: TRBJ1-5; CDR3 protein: CASSRRTNQPQHF; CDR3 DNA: TGTGCCAGCAGCCGCAGGACCAATCAGCCCCAGCATTTT
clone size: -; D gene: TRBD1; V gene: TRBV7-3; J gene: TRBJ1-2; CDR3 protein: CASSSGQGCGYTF; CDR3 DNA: TGTGCCAGCAGCTCGGGACAGGGTTGTGGCTACACCTTC
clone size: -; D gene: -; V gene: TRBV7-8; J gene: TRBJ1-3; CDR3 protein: CASSLGPHLTNTIYF; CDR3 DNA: TGTGCCAGCAGCTTGGGACCTCACTTGACCAACACCATATATTTT
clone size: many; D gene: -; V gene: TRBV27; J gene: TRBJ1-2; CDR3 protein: CASSTGYNYGYTF; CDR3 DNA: TGTGCCAGCAGCACAGGCTATAACTATGGCTACACCTTC
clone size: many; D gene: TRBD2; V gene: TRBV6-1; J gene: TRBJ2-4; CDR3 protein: CASRKSSGGFAKNIQYF; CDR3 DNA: TGTGCCAGCAGGAAATCTAGCGGGGGCTTTGCCAAAAACATTCAGTACTTC
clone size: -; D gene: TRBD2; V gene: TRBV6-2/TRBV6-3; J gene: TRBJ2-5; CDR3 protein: CASSTGPGLASSSSYSEQYF; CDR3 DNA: TGTGCCAGCAGCACAGGGCCGGGACTAGCAAGTTCAAGCTCCTACAGTGAGCAGTACTTC
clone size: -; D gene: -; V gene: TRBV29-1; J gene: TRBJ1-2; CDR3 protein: CSVEGPGRRSYGYTF; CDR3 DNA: TGCAGCGTTGAAGGGCCGGGGAGGCGAAGCTATGGCTACACCTTC
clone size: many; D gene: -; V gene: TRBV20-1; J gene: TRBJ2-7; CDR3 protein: CSAPGTPGGDEQYF; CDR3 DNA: TGCAGTGCCCCCGGGACACCGGGCGGGGACGAGCAGTACTTC
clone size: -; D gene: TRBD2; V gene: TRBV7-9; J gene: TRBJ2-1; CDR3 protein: CASSLDPPRGSSYNEQFF; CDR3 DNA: TGTGCCAGCAGCTTAGATCCCCCGCGCGGGAGCTCCTACAATGAGCAGTTCTTC
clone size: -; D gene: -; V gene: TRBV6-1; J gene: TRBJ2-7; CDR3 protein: CASSERRYGAIAHEQYF; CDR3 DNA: TGTGCCAGCAGTGAGAGACGTTACGGGGCCATCGCCCACGAGCAGTACTTC
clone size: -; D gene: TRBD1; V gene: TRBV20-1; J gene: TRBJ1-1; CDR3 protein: CSARLRDRKTEAFF; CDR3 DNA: TGCAGTGCTAGATTACGGGACAGGAAGACTGAAGCTTTCTTT
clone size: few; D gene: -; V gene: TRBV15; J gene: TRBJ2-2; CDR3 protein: CATSSAIVLTGELFF; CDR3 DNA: TGTGCCACCAGCAGTGCTATAGTTCTTACCGGGGAGCTGTTTTTT
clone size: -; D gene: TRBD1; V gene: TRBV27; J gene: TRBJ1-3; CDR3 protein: CASSTGVGNTIYF; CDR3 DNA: TGTGCCAGTTCGACAGGGGTTGGAAACACCATATATTTT
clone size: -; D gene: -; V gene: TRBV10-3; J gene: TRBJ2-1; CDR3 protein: CAINDPNVKPQFF; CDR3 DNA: TGTGCCATCAACGATCCCAATGTAAAACCACAGTTCTTC
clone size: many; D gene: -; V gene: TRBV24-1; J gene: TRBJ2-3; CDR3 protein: CATSDLARDTDTQYF; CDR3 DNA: TGTGCCACCTCTGATCTTGCCAGGGACACAGATACGCAGTATTTT
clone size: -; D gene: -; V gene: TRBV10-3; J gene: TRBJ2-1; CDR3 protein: CAISGGQGRVDEQFF; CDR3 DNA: TGTGCCATCAGTGGGGGGCAGGGGCGTGTGGATGAGCAGTTCTTC
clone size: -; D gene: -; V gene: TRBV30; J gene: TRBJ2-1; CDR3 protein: CAWSHRNEQFF; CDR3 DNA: TGTGCCTGGAGTCACAGGAATGAGCAGTTCTTC
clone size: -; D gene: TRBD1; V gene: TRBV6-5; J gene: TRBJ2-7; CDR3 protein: CASSYGRQGSYEQYF; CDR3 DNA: TGTGCCAGCAGTTACGGGAGACAGGGGTCCTACGAGCAGTACTTC
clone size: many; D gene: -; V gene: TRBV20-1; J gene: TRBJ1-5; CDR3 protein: CSALSTHYSNQPQHF; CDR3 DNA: TGCAGTGCTTTATCGACACATTATAGCAATCAGCCCCAGCATTTT
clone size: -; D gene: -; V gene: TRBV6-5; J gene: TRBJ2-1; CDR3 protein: CATQNGGVNEQFF; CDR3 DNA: TGTGCCACCCAGAACGGGGGAGTGAATGAGCAGTTCTTC
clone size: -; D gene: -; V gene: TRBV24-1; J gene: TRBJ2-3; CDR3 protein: CATSDSVLPNGADTQYF; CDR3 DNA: TGTGCCACCAGTGATTCAGTCCTCCCTAACGGGGCAGATACGCAGTATTTT
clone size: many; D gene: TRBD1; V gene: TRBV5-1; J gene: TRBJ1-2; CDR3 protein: CASSSNLDRGRGYTF; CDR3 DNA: TGCGCCAGCAGCTCCAATCTGGACAGGGGACGCGGCTACACCTTC
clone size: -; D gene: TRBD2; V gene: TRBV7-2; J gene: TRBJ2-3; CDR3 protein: CASSIGLAVFTDTQYF; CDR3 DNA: TGTGCCAGCAGCATAGGACTAGCGGTTTTCACAGATACGCAGTATTTT
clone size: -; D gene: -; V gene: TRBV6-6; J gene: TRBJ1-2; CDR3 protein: CAGSPLPLGGYTF; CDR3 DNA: TGTGCCGGCAGTCCACTTCCGCTGGGCGGCTACACCTTC
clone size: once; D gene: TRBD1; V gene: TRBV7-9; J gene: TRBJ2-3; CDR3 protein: CASSARTGADTQYF; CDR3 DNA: TGTGCCAGCAGCGCACGGACAGGGGCAGATACGCAGTATTTT
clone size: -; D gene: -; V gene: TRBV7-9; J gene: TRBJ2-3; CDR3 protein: CASSSPRADTQYF; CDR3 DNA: TGTGCCAGCAGCTCTCCCCGCGCAGATACGCAGTATTTT
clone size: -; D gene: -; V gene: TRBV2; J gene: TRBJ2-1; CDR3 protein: CASRGGGAREQFF; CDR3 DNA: TGTGCCAGCAGGGGGGGTGGGGCACGCGAGCAGTTCTTC
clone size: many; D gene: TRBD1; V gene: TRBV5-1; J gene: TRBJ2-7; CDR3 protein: CASSLGGQGGEQYF; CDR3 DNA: TGCGCCAGCAGCTTGGGGGGACAGGGAGGCGAGCAGTACTTC
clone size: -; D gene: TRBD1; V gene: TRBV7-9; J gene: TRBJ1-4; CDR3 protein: CASSPDRGRVVRTNEKLFF; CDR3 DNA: TGTGCCAGCAGCCCGGACAGGGGGCGCGTGGTCAGGACTAATGAAAAACTGTTTTTT
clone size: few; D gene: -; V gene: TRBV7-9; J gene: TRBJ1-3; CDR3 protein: CASSLDTGNTIYF; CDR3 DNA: TGTGCCAGCAGCTTGGACACTGGAAACACCATATATTTT
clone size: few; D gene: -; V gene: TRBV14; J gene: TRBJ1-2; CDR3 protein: CASSPRTTIANYGYTF; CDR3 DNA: TGTGCCAGCAGCCCCCGAACGACAATAGCTAACTATGGCTACACCTTC
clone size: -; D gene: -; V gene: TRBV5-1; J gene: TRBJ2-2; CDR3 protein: CASRNPGELFF; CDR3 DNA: TGCGCCAGCAGAAACCCCGGGGAGCTGTTTTTT
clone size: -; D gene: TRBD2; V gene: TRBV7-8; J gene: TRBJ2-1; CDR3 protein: CASSEPGLAGATSYNEQFF; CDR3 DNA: TGTGCCAGCAGCGAACCGGGACTAGCGGGGGCCACCTCCTACAATGAGCAGTTCTTC
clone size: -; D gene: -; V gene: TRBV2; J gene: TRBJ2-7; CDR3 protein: CASRGLGRPYEQYF; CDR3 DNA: TGTGCCAGCAGGGGCCTGGGGCGACCCTACGAGCAGTACTTC
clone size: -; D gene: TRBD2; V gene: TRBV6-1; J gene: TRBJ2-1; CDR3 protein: CASIRPTGASGGLRNEQFF; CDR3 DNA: TGTGCCAGCATCAGACCCACCGGGGCTAGCGGGGGGTTAAGGAATGAGCAGTTCTTC